Following are 19 T cell receptor beta chains from one sample sequenced in a study of T cell responses to AZD1222 COVID-19 vaccine. Assay used: immunoSEQ multiplex PCR; TCRdb lists only in-frame clones, some missing. The sample lists about 74,000 clones; 86% were seen once. This specimen was peripheral blood, taken on day 0 of AZD1222 vaccination. Every receptor here comes from an adult in good health.

This clone was found once. The rearrangement joins TRBV5-6 to TRBJ1-5, with 10 bases fitting TRBD1. Germline V lookup: CDR1 SGHDT, CDR2 YYEEEE. The trim removed 9 bases at V and 0 bases at J, leaving 3 bases unmatched. The CDR3 loop spans 14 amino acids. As DNA, the CDR3 is TGTGCCACCGGGACAGGGGCTAGCAATCAGCCCCAGCATTTT. Translation: CATGTGASNQPQHF. The complete variable domain, with remaining parts taken from reference TRBV5-6 and TRBJ1-5, reads DAGVTQSPTHLIKTRGQQVTLRCSPKSGHDTVSWYQQALGQGPQFIFQYYEEEERQRGNFPDRFSGHQFPNYSSELNVNALLLGDSALYLCATGTGASNQPQHFGDGTRLSIL.

This sequence joins TRBV27 and TRBJ2-7, with D maybe TRBD1 (6 bases). Trimming removed 3 bases at V and 3 bases at J, with 15 bases between. Germline V lookup: CDR1 MNHEY, CDR2 SMNVEV (reference sequence). The CDR3 consists of 15 residues. CDR3 protein: CASSLARGSGYEQYF. In DNA, the CDR3 is TGTGCCAGCAGTTTGGCCAGGGGAAGTGGCTACGAGCAGTACTTC.

This chain links TRBV3-1 (or the pseudogene TRBV3-2) with TRBJ2-7; D unresolved. With 3 bases removed from V and 3 bases from J, the gap between germline ends came to 9 bases. The CDR3 is 13 residues long. CDR1 LGHDT and CDR2 YNNKEL come from the germline V gene (reference sequence). CDR3 region: CASSQDPVYEQYF. The DNA for the CDR3 is TGTGCCAGCAGCCAGGACCCCGTCTACGAGCAGTACTTC.

The V call is TRBV27, the J call TRBJ1-5, with 9 bases fitting TRBD1. The germline CDR1 and CDR2 sequences are MNHEY and SMNVEV (reference sequence). Trimming at V came to 5 bases and at J to 6 bases, leaving 5 bases not matched to a gene. The CDR3 is 14 residues long. The CDR3 protein is CASSLRDRAQPQHF. CDR3 bases: TGTGCCAGCAGTCTCCGGGACAGGGCTCAGCCCCAGCATTTT.

This clone was recorded once. V gene TRBV5-6 combines with J gene TRBJ1-4; no clear D. The CDR3 consists of 14 residues. Germline V gives CDR1 SGHDT, CDR2 YYEEEE. Trimming removed 4 bases from V and 2 bases from J, with 9 bases in between. Here the CDR3 reads CASSIMVTNEKLFF. As DNA, the CDR3 is TGTGCCAGCAGCATCATGGTGACTAATGAAAAACTGTTTTTT. The complete variable domain, with remaining parts taken from reference TRBV5-6 and TRBJ1-4, reads DAGVTQSPTHLIKTRGQQVTLRCSPKSGHDTVSWYQQALGQGPQFIFQYYEEEERQRGNFPDRFSGHQFPNYSSELNVNALLLGDSALYLCASSIMVTNEKLFFGSGTQLSVL.

The CDR3 DNA sequence: TGTGCCAGCAGCTGGGGACCTGGGACAGTTAATCAGCCCCAGCATTTT. Translating it yields CASSWGPGTVNQPQHF. The genes are TRBV5-5 and TRBJ1-5, with 7 bases that match TRBD1. J gave up 4 bases and V 3 bases, and 10 bases lay outside the gene matches. The CDR3 sequence is 16 residues long. The germline V gene has CDR1 SGHKS and CDR2 YYEKEE (reference sequence).

In this sample, this clone turned up a few times. The chain has TRBV9 and TRBJ2-1, with D perhaps matching TRBD1 (6 bases). V lost 5 bases and J lost 7, with 7 bases in between. Germline-derived CDR1 and CDR2 are SGDLS and YYNGEE. The CDR3 consists of 11 residues. CDR3 DNA: TGTGCCAGCAGTAGGGGGAATGAGCAGTTCTTC. Translated: CASSRGNEQFF.

The chain carries TRBV9 and TRBJ1-2, with D hard to call. This CDR3 has 15 amino acids. The V gene lost 0 bases and the J gene lost 2 bases, with 11 bases spanning the gap. In germline, CDR1 is SGDLS, CDR2 YYNGEE. CDR3 loop: CASSVASGRNYGYTF. The CDR3 coding sequence is TGTGCCAGCAGCGTAGCTTCGGGCAGAAACTATGGCTACACCTTC.

V usage is TRBV5-4 and J usage is TRBJ1-4; the D is unclear. Trimming stripped 0 bases from V and 3 bases from J, with 6 bases between. CDR3 length: 14 residues. CDR1 SGHNT and CDR2 YYREEE come from the germline V gene (reference sequence). The CDR3 DNA sequence: TGTGCCAGCAGCTTGGTGGGGTCTAATGAAAAACTGTTTTTT. This gives the protein CASSLVGSNEKLFF.

This chain connects TRBV27 to TRBJ1-6, with a weak D call TRBD1 (6 bases). CDR3 length: 15 amino acids. The V end lost 4 bases, the J end lost 7 bases, and 14 bases lay between the germline ends. Germline lookup yields CDR1 MNHEY and CDR2 SMNVEV (reference sequence). CDR3 sequence: CASSSPGQPNSPLHF. The DNA for the CDR3 is TGTGCCAGCAGTTCTCCGGGACAACCGAATTCACCCCTCCACTTT.

The CDR3 sequence is CAWSVIGHNSPLHF. The CDR3 DNA reads TGTGCCTGGAGTGTGATAGGCCATAATTCACCCCTCCACTTT. This rearrangement joins TRBV30 to TRBJ1-6; D not resolved. The CDR3 extends over 14 amino acids. In germline, CDR1 is GTSNPN, CDR2 SVGIG (reference sequence). V lost 0 bases, J lost 5 bases, and 8 bases lay in between.

This chain uses TRBV7-8 with TRBJ2-2, with TRBD1 as a possible D gene (5 bases). Germline V gene data show CDR1 as SGHVS and CDR2 as FQNEAQ. Trimming shortened V by 3 bases and J by 4 bases, and 9 bases separated the two germline ends. There are 14 residues in the CDR3. CDR3 coding DNA: TGTGCCAGCAGCTTTAGGGGTAGCACCGGGGAGCTGTTTTTT. Translated: CASSFRGSTGELFF.

The chain carries TRBV30 and TRBJ2-5; 11 nucleotides agree with TRBD2. The CDR3 consists of 20 residues. The germline CDR1 and CDR2 sequences are GTSNPN and SVGIG (reference sequence). The ends lost 8 bases at V and 0 bases at J; junction bases unmatched: 23. CDR3 DNA: TGTGCCGGTATTACGGCTAGCGGGAGGACAAAAGACTTGTACCAAGAGACCCAGTACTTC. The encoded protein is CAGITASGRTKDLYQETQYF.

The chain is built from TRBV10-3 and TRBJ2-3; D uncertain. Germline V gives CDR1 ENHRY, CDR2 SYGVKD. Trimming left V 0 bases short and J 4 bases short, with 8 bases between. This CDR3 contains 14 residues. The CDR3 region has the DNA TGTGCCATCAGTGAGTCGGGCAGCGCAGATACGCAGTATTTT. Encoded protein: CAISESGSADTQYF.

This chain connects TRBV7-9 to TRBJ1-5; 10 bases map to TRBD1. J gave up 5 bases and V 1 base, and 5 bases lay outside the gene matches. The CDR3 runs 16 residues. The germline CDR1 and CDR2 sequences are SEHNR and FQNEAQ (reference sequence). The CDR3 region is CASSLGGQGPHQPQHF. The CDR3 DNA is TGTGCCAGCAGCTTAGGGGGACAGGGGCCGCATCAGCCCCAGCATTTT.

The chain combines TRBV15 with TRBJ2-7; 8 positions agree with TRBD1. Trimming removed 0 bases from V and 3 bases from J; junction bases left unmatched: 1. This CDR3 region has 14 residues. CDR1 is LNHNV and CDR2 is YYDKDF in the germline V gene (reference sequence). This chain's CDR3 is CATSRDTGGYEQYF. CDR3 DNA sequence: TGTGCCACCAGCAGAGATACAGGGGGCTACGAGCAGTACTTC.

The chain joins TRBV28 to TRBJ1-2; D unresolved. CDR1 is MDHEN, CDR2 SYDVKM, per germline. This CDR3 is built from 13 residues. Trimming left V 5 bases short and J 4 bases short, with 11 bases between. The CDR3 DNA reads TGTGCCAGCAGTCCCCCTCCCCCCTATGGCTACACCTTC. This codes for CASSPPPPYGYTF.

V is TRBV29-1 and J is TRBJ2-1; D is possibly TRBD2 (5 bases). CDR3 length equals 14 residues. Germline lookup yields CDR1 SQVTM and CDR2 ANQGSEA. V shed 4 bases and J shed 1 base, with 11 bases lying between them. CDR3 amino acids: CSVVARQSYNEQFF. Written as DNA, the CDR3 is TGCAGCGTTGTAGCGAGACAATCCTACAATGAGCAGTTCTTC.

The chain is built from TRBV21-1 and TRBJ2-1; TRBD1 is the table's D call and was not checked against the DNA. TRBV21-1 is designated a pseudogene. The CDR3 has 14 residues. CDR3: CASSERSRANEQFF. The CDR3 bases are TGTGCCAGCAGCGAAAGGTCCAGGGCCAATGAGCAGTTCTTC.